The 14 T cell receptor beta chains in this list originate from one sample, sequenced in a study of human T cells and chemical hapten exposure (dated by TCRdb to the early 2020s). The library was built by means of RACE. The instrument given in TCRdb is NextSeq 500. TCRdb trimmed public reads at Q25 via fastp, called clones via MiXCR and kept in-frame beta chains. Each entry is one CDR3 protein sequence, shown with its most common DNA and genes. Recorded for this sample are 85,000 to 90,000 distinct CDR3 sequences; approximately 9.9% of them occurred a single time. Less than 4.5% of the sample goes to the ten largest clones. The sample's time point, from its label and the paper: pre-sensitization, week 0. The sample's treatment or condition label, in plain terms: therapeutic diphenylcyclopropenone sensitization with weekly scalp DPC. Material: whole blood, obtained in connection with sensitization to the hapten diphenylcyclopropenone (DPC). The receptors were sampled from a woman in her forties with alopecia areata. Some clones in this sample may be carry-over from other donors' samples.

This clonotype occurred a few times. V gene TRBV12-3 or TRBV12-4 combines with J gene TRBJ2-3, with no clear D. This CDR3 region has 15 residues. Trimming left V 3 bases short and J 0 bases short, with 10 bases between. The CDR3 coding sequence is TGTGCCAGCAGTTTGGAACACTCTAGCACAGATACGCAGTATTTT. Encoded protein: CASSLEHSSTDTQYF.

The rearrangement links TRBV4-3 to TRBJ1-2, with a weak D call TRBD1 (6 bases). The germline gives CDR1 LGHNA, CDR2 YSLEER. Trimming shortened V by 0 bases and J by 2 bases, and 13 bases separated the two germline ends. CDR3 length: 16 residues. CDR3 loop: CASSQDGRGANYGYTF. DNA of the CDR3: TGCGCCAGCAGCCAAGATGGAAGGGGGGCAAACTATGGCTACACCTTC.

For the CDR3, the DNA is TGTGCCAGCAGCCAAGGAGGATACTACGAGCAGTACTTC. Residues: CASSQGGYYEQYF. V is TRBV14 and J is TRBJ2-7; D uncertain. This CDR3 spans 13 amino acids. Germline-derived CDR1 and CDR2 are SGHDN and FVKESK. V lost 1 base, J lost 3 bases, and 7 bases lay in between.

This clonotype was seen only a few times. The rearrangement links TRBV29-1 to TRBJ1-1, with D uncertain. The CDR3 spans 12 residues. CDR1 and CDR2 from the germline V gene are SQVTM and ANQGSEA. V shed 4 bases and J shed 4 bases, with 10 bases lying between them. In DNA form, the CDR3 reads TGCAGCGTTGGAAAGGACTTCACTGAAGCTTTCTTT. Protein product: CSVGKDFTEAFF.

The chain is built from TRBV28 and TRBJ2-2; D remains unclear. V lost 4 bases and J lost 0, with 9 bases in between. Germline values: CDR1 MDHEN, CDR2 SYDVKM. The CDR3 covers 15 residues. The CDR3 nucleotides read TGTGCCAGCAGTTCGTTTCACGCGAACACCGGGGAGCTGTTTTTT. This encodes CASSSFHANTGELFF.

This clonotype was found many times. The genes are TRBV28 and TRBJ2-5; 8 positions agree with TRBD2. The germline gives CDR1 MDHEN, CDR2 SYDVKM. Trimming cost V 8 bases and J 2 bases; bases outside gene matches: 7. This CDR3 spans 14 amino acids. As DNA, the CDR3 is TGTGCCAGCCCCTTAGCGGGGAGTCAAGAGACCCAGTACTTC. Translation gives CASPLAGSQETQYF.

This clonotype was detected ten times or more. The V and J genes are TRBV29-1 and TRBJ1-3; D not certain. This CDR3 has 12 amino acids. Deletions cut 6 bases from V and 2 bases from J, with 8 bases between. The germline V gene encodes CDR1 SQVTM and CDR2 ANQGSEA. The CDR3 sequence: CSVRYPGNTIYF. The CDR3 DNA reads as TGCAGCGTCCGCTACCCTGGAAACACCATATATTTT.

This clonotype showed up many times. V is TRBV6-2 or TRBV6-3 and J is TRBJ1-2; D unclear. The CDR3 length is 14 residues. Trimming cost V 6 bases and J 3 bases, with 14 bases left between them. CDR1 MNHEY and CDR2 SVGEGT come from the germline V gene. The CDR3 reads CASRNGNGYYGYTF. The CDR3 nucleotides read TGTGCCAGCAGAAACGGGAACGGCTACTATGGCTACACCTTC.

This clonotype was seen only a few times. The rearrangement links TRBV7-2 to TRBJ2-7; no clear D gene. In germline, CDR1 is SGHTA, CDR2 FQGNSA. The CDR3 extends over 11 amino acids. V lost 6 bases, J lost 4 bases, and 7 bases lay in between. The CDR3 region is CASRLGYEQYF. The CDR3 DNA reads as TGTGCCAGCAGACTGGGGTACGAGCAGTACTTC.

The chain carries TRBV7-2 and TRBJ1-1; D gene unclear. Germline V CDR1 and CDR2: SGHTA, FQGNSA. The CDR3 is made up of 13 amino acids. V was clipped by 7 bases and J by 2 bases, with 11 bases between them. The CDR3 DNA reads as TGTGCCAGCATGGATGCCAGAAACACTGAAGCTTTCTTT. Translation gives CASMDARNTEAFF.

This clonotype was detected many times. V is TRBV10-3 and J is TRBJ2-1, with 10 positions matching TRBD2. In germline, CDR1 is ENHRY, CDR2 SYGVKD. This CDR3 is built from 15 residues. The J segment lost 8 bases and the V segment lost 4 bases, leaving 8 bases of the junction unmatched. The DNA of the CDR3 is TGTGCCATCAGTGCCTCCGGAGCGGGGGGGCATGAGCAGTTCTTC. Translating it yields CAISASGAGGHEQFF.

Only a few counts were recorded for this clonotype. The J gene is TRBJ1-1, the V gene TRBV6-1; D is undetermined. Trimming stripped 1 base from V and 0 bases from J, with 12 bases between. The CDR3 has 16 amino acids. The germline gives CDR1 MNHNS, CDR2 SASEGT. The CDR3 DNA is TGTGCCAGCAGTGAAGGAGGAGGGTTCATGAACACTGAAGCTTTCTTT. As protein: CASSEGGGFMNTEAFF.

This clonotype was detected a few times. CDR3 sequence reads: CASSRPTGNQPQHF. The CDR3 nucleotides are TGTGCCAGTAGCCGCCCGACGGGTAATCAGCCCCAGCATTTT. The chain combines TRBV19 with TRBJ1-5; D gene unclear. V was shortened by 6 bases and J by 4 bases, with 13 bases between the two germline ends. The germline V gene encodes CDR1 LNHDA and CDR2 SQIVND (reference sequence). This CDR3 spans 14 amino acids. The whole variable domain, remainder taken from reference TRBV19 and TRBJ1-5, is DGGITQSPKYLFRKEGQNVTLSCEQNLNHDAMYWYRQDPGQGLRLIYYSQIVNDFQKGDIAEGYSVSREKKESFPLTVTSAQKNPTAFYLCASSRPTGNQPQHFGDGTRLSIL.

The sample holds many counts of this clonotype. The chain's CDR3 is CSATPTSPLEWETQYF. In DNA, the CDR3 is TGCAGTGCTACTCCCACGTCCCCTCTCGAGTGGGAGACCCAGTACTTC. The chain combines TRBV20-1 with TRBJ2-5; D call uncertain. This CDR3 has 16 residues. Trimming removed 4 bases from V and 5 bases from J, with 23 bases in between. Germline CDR1 is DFQATT and CDR2 is SNEGSKA (reference sequence).